This TCR beta chain was observed in a study of shared clonotypes between healthy human individuals. Concerning this clone itself: This likely traces to a read error, being one base from a far larger clone.

Source study methods: ImmunoSEQ supplied junction-only sequences lacking quality scores, so filtering was different. Sequencing was performed with immunoSEQ multiplex PCR; in TCRdb, only in-frame clones are kept and a portion is missing. D and trimming were read from the DNA, whereas the V and J calls and clone size are those reported in that table. The sample holds 470,000 or so clones, more than 65% seen once. The CDR3 loop spans 12 amino acids. The V gene lost 1 base and the J gene lost 7 bases, with 5 bases spanning the gap. Germline CDR1 is SGHTS and CDR2 is YDEGEE. Sequencing was carried out using PBMCs. The TCR comes from a woman in her 40s in good health. Some clones in this sample may be carry-over from other donors' samples. The genes are TRBV5-8 and TRBJ1-4; D is ambiguous. CDR3: CASSLYAEKLFF. For the CDR3, the DNA is TGTGCCAGCAGCTTGTATGCTGAAAAACTGTTTTTT.